This TCR beta chain was recovered during a study of memory CD8 T cells in hepatitis C reinfection. Overall study: A couple of donors cleared primary HCV but became chronic after reinfection. Pre-reinfection sampling occurred 55 to 20 weeks ahead of detected reinfection. Notes on the study in general: With five or six donors, public clonotype conclusions could not be definitive.

As for time point: pre-reinfection, 55 to 20 weeks before reinfection detection. Sorted cells were sequenced directly ex vivo without any in vitro expansion. Total naive CD8 T cells were sorted as viable CD3+ CD8+ CD45RO- cells from a couple of donors. This clone has just a few counts. Its antigen is as yet unknown. Trimming took 1 base from V and 4 from J; bases not matched to a gene: 0. The CDR3 loop spans 13 amino acids. CDR1 and CDR2 (germline): SGHNT, YYREEE (reference sequence). Only in-frame clones appear in the TCRdb table, and some are missing; sequencing was by immunoSEQ multiplex PCR. There are over 50,000 clones in the sample; just under 90% occur only once, and more than 0.8% lies in the top ten.

Sequencing used naive CD8+ T cells sorted from blood. The TCR was taken from a young man with hepatitis C virus infection. The rearrangement uses TRBV5-4 and TRBJ1-1; 8 nucleotides line up with TRBD1. The CDR3 sequence is CASSLTGGTEAFF. The CDR3, as DNA: TGTGCCAGCAGCTTGACAGGGGGCACTGAAGCTTTCTTT.